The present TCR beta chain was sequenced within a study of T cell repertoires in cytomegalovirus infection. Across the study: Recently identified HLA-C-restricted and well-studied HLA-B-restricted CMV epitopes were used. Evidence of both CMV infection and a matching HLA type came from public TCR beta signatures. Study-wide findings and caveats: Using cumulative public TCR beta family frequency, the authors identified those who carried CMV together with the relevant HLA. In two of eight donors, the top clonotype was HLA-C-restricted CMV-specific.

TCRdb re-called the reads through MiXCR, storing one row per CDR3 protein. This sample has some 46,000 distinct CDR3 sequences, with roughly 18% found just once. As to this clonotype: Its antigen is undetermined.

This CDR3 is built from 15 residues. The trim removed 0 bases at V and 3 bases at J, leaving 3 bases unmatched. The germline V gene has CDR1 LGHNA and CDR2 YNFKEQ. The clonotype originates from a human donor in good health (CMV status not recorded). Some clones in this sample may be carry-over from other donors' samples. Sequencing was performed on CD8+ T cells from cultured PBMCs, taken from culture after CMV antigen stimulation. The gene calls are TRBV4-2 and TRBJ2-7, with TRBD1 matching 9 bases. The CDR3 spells CASSQETGGFYEQYF. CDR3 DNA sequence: TGTGCCAGCAGCCAAGAGACAGGGGGTTTCTACGAGCAGTACTTC.